What follows describes a single T cell receptor beta chain. The antigen remains undetermined. This entry belongs to a study of T cell responses to AZD1222 COVID-19 vaccine. Findings of the study overall: Clonal diversity may have been underestimated, and the donors were mostly white British, with more females than males.

The table came from immunoSEQ multiplex PCR; TCRdb's copy has only in-frame clones and leaves some out. The sample shows fewer than 200,000 clones, roughly 92% of them seen only once. The germline CDR1 and CDR2 sequences are SEHNR and FQNEAQ (reference sequence). This CDR3 comprises 16 residues. V lost 5 bases to trimming and J lost 8 bases, with 24 bases between them. This clonotype was sampled from an adult in good health. This specimen consisted of peripheral blood, obtained on day 0 of AZD1222 vaccination. The chain employs TRBV7-9 and TRBJ1-1, with a tentative D call TRBD1 (6 bases). CDR3 loop: CASSPLRTAQAQEAFF. The CDR3 DNA is TGTGCCAGCAGCCCCCTTAGGACAGCCCAAGCCCAAGAAGCTTTCTTT.